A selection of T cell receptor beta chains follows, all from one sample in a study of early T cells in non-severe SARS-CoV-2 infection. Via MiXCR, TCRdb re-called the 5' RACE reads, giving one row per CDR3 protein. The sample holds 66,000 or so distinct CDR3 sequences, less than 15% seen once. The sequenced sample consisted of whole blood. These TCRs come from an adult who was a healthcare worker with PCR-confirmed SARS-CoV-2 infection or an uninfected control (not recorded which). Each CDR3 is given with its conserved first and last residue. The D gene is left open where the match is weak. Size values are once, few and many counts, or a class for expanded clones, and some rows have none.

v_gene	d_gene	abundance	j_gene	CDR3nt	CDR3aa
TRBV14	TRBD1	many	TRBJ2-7	TGTGCCAGCAGCGTGCCGGGACAGGGGTCCTACGAGCAGTACTTC	CASSVPGQGSYEQYF
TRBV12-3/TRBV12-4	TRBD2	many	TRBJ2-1	TGTGCCAGCAGTGGGCGGGAGGTGCTCTACAATGAGCAGTTCTTC	CASSGREVLYNEQFF
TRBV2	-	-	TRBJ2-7	TGTGCCAGCAGTGAAGTGGTCAGGGCCGAGCAGTACTTC	CASSEVVRAEQYF
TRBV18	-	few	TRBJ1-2	TGTGCCAGCTCACCACCGGGGAGGGCCAATGGCTACACCTTC	CASSPPGRANGYTF
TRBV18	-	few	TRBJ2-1	TGTGCCAGCTCACCAGGAACCAAAGGACTAAATGAGCAGTTCTTC	CASSPGTKGLNEQFF
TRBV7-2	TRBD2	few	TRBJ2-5	TGTGCCAGCAGCCGACTAGCGGGAGGCCCAGAGACCCAGTACTTC	CASSRLAGGPETQYF
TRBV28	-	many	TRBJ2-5	TGTGCCAGCAGTTTATTATCAGGGGAAGAGACCCAGTACTTC	CASSLLSGEETQYF
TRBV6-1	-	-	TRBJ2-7	TGTGCCAGCAGTGAAGCGCCGGGGGGCGCGGGGTACTTC	CASSEAPGGAGYF
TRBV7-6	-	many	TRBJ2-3	TGTGCCAGCAGCTTAAATAGAATGGGCACAGATACGCAGTATTTT	CASSLNRMGTDTQYF
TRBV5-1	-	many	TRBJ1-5	TGCGCCAGCAGCTTGGGGGAAGGGGGCAATCAGCCCCAGCATTTT	CASSLGEGGNQPQHF
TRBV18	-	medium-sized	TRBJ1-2	TGTGCCAGCTCACCAATCGGAGACATTACTAACTATGGCTACACCTTC	CASSPIGDITNYGYTF
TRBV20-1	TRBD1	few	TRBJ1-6	TGCAGTGCTCCCGACAGGGGGAACTTTTATAATTCACCCCTCCACTTT	CSAPDRGNFYNSPLHF
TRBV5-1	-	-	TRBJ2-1	TGCGCCAGCAGCACGTCATGGGGCAATGAGCAGTTCTTC	CASSTSWGNEQFF
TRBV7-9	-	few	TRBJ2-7	TGTGCCAGCAGCTCGGAGGTCGAGCAGTACTTC	CASSSEVEQYF
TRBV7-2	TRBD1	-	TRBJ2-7	TGTGCCAGCAGCCCGCGGACAGGGCAAGGCGAGCAGTACTTC	CASSPRTGQGEQYF
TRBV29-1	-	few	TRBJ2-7	TGCAGCGGGACCGCCGGGAATGCCTACGAGCAGTACTTC	CSGTAGNAYEQYF
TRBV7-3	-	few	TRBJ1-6	TGTGCCAGCAGCTTAGGCGGTGGCAGGGGTCAGGGACCCCTCCACTTT	CASSLGGGRGQGPLHF
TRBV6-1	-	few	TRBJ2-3	TGTGCCAGCAGTCCTATTGTACTAGGGGGAGATACGCAGTATTTT	CASSPIVLGGDTQYF
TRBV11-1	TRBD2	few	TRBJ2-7	TGTGCCAGCAGCAAGCGGACTAGCGGGAGATTCTACGAGCAGTACTTC	CASSKRTSGRFYEQYF
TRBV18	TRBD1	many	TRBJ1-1	TGTGCCAGCTCAGTAAAACAGGGGAACGAAGCTTTCTTT	CASSVKQGNEAFF
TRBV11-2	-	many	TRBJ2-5	TGTGCCAGCAGCCCGGGACCCAACGGCCAAGAGACCCAGTACTTC	CASSPGPNGQETQYF
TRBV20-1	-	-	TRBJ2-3	TGCAGTGCTAGAGGCCTCCGGGACTCAGATACGCAGTATTTT	CSARGLRDSDTQYF
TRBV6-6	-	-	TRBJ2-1	TGTGCCAGTAACAGAGAACCGTTTGGGGAGCAGTTCTTC	CASNREPFGEQFF
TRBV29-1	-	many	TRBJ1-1	TGCAGCGTTGGGGTCGGAAGGCGTGAAGCTTTCTTT	CSVGVGRREAFF
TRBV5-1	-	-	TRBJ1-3	TGCGCCAGCAGCTTGGGAGGACCCCGCTCTGGAAACACCATATATTTT	CASSLGGPRSGNTIYF
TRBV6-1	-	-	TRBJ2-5	TGTGCCAGCACCCCAAGCGGACCAGAGACCCAGTACTTC	CASTPSGPETQYF
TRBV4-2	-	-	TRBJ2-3	TGTGCCAGCAGCCAAGCCCAGGTGGGGGGCACAGATACGCAGTATTTT	CASSQAQVGGTDTQYF
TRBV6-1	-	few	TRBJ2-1	TGTGCCAGCAGTGAAGAAGCTTCAAGCGCCGAGCAGTTCTTC	CASSEEASSAEQFF
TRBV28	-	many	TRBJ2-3	TGTGCCAGCAGTTTCAGCGGACGCACAGATACGCAGTATTTT	CASSFSGRTDTQYF
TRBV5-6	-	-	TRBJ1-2	TGTGCCAGCAGCCGGAACACAACGAACTATGGCTACACCTTC	CASSRNTTNYGYTF
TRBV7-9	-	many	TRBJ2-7	TGTGCCAGCAGCATAGACACCTCCTACGAGCAGTACTTC	CASSIDTSYEQYF
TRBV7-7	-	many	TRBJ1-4	TGTGCTAGCAGCTTGACCAGGGCAACTAATGAAAAACTGTTTTTT	CASSLTRATNEKLFF
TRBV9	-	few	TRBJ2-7	TGTGCCAGCAGCGTAGTTTTAGCTTCCGAGCAGTACTTC	CASSVVLASEQYF
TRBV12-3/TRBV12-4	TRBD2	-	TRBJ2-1	TGTGCCAGCAGCCCGGGACTAGCCCCTGAGCAGTTCTTC	CASSPGLAPEQFF
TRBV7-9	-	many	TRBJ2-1	TGTGCCAGCAGTTCGGACTTGCCCAATGAGCAGTTCTTC	CASSSDLPNEQFF
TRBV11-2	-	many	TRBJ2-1	TGTGCCAGCAGCCCTCCGAGTTGGGACAATGAGCAGTTCTTC	CASSPPSWDNEQFF
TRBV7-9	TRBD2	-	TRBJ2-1	TGTGCCAGCAGCCGCTCCGGACTAGCGGGAAACTACAATGAGCAGTTCTTC	CASSRSGLAGNYNEQFF
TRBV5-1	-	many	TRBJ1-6	TGCGCCAGCAGCTTCGGATCCGGGGGTCGGCCCCTCCACTTT	CASSFGSGGRPLHF
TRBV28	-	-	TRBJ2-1	TGTGCCAGCAGTTTCCCGGCGGGGTCTAGCAGAGACAATGAGCAGTTCTTC	CASSFPAGSSRDNEQFF
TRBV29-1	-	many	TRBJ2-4	TGCAGCGTTGAAGAGGGGAGGAGGGCCAAAAACATTCAGTACTTC	CSVEEGRRAKNIQYF
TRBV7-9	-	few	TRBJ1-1	TGTGCCAGCAGCCCACTCCCGTATGAAGCTTTCTTT	CASSPLPYEAFF
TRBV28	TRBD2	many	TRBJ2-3	TGTGCCAGCAGTCCCCGGACTAGCTTCACAGATACGCAGTATTTT	CASSPRTSFTDTQYF
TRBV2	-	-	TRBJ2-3	TGTGCCAGCAGGTCGCGGGCGGCCACAGATACGCAGTATTTT	CASRSRAATDTQYF
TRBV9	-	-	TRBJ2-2	TGTGCCAGCGGGGGCGTGAACACCGGGGAGCTGTTTTTT	CASGGVNTGELFF
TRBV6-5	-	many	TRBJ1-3	TGTGCCAGCAGACCTGACACTGGAAACACCATATATTTT	CASRPDTGNTIYF
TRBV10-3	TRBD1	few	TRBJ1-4	TGTGCCACCTCGCCGACAGGGGGGAATGAAAAACTGTTTTTT	CATSPTGGNEKLFF
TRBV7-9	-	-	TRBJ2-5	TGTGCCAGCAGTTGGAAAGAGACCCAGTACTTC	CASSWKETQYF
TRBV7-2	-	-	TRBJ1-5	TGTGCCAGCAGCTTAGTCTGGGATCAGCCCCAGCATTTT	CASSLVWDQPQHF
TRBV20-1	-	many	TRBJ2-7	TGCAGTGCTAGCCGGGTGGGCTACGAGCAGTACTTC	CSASRVGYEQYF
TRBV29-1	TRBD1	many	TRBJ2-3	TGCAGCTCCTCGGGACAGGGACCGGGGAGCACAGATACGCAGTATTTT	CSSSGQGPGSTDTQYF
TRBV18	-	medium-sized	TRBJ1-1	TGTGCCAGCTCAACGGTGAACACTGAAGCTTTCTTT	CASSTVNTEAFF
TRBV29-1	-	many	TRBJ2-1	TGCAGCGTTCTCCCCTACAATGAGCAGTTCTTC	CSVLPYNEQFF
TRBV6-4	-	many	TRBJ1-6	TGTGCCAGCAGTGTTAGCCCGGGGAATTCACCCCTCCACTTT	CASSVSPGNSPLHF
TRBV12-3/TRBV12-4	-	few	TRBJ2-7	TGTGCCAGCAGCCGCGGGACAGAATACGAGCAGTACTTC	CASSRGTEYEQYF